This is a list of T cell receptor beta chains from one sample in a study of CD8+ T cells in alopecia areata. Sequenced by immunoSEQ multiplex PCR; TCRdb stores in-frame clones only, minus some. This sample has 110,000 to 150,000 clones, with around three fifths found just once. This material consisted of CD4+ T cells sorted from blood, taken at week 0. These receptors were collected from a human donor with alopecia areata. CDR3s include the opening cysteine and the closing phenylalanine or tryptophan. D genes are given only for firm matches. Not every row has a clone size; where given, it reads once, few, many or a size class.

v_gene,j_gene,abundance,d_gene,CDR3aa,CDR3nt
TRBV9,TRBJ1-2,few,.,CASSATAYGYTF,TGTGCCAGCAGCGCCACAGCTTATGGCTACACCTTC
TRBV7-9,TRBJ2-7,few,.,CASQNPGQGGYEQYF,TGTGCCAGCCAAAACCCGGGGCAGGGAGGTTACGAGCAGTACTTC
TRBV7-9,TRBJ1-1,few,TRBD1,CASSLTRGKTGGLGEAFF,TGTGCCAGCAGCTTAACCAGGGGAAAGACAGGGGGCTTGGGCGAAGCTTTCTTT
TRBV7-9,TRBJ2-4,.,TRBD2,CASSLDQGGLAKNIQYF,TGTGCCAGCAGCTTAGACCAGGGAGGGCTGGCCAAAAACATTCAGTACTTC
TRBV13,TRBJ1-4,.,TRBD1,CASSHRTGNEKLFF,TGTGCCAGCAGCCACAGGACAGGGAATGAAAAACTGTTTTTT
TRBV29-1,TRBJ1-3,.,.,CSVELSSGNTIYF,TGCAGCGTTGAGTTGAGCTCTGGAAACACCATATATTTT
TRBV2,TRBJ2-3,.,.,CASSPAYYSTDTQYF,TGTGCCAGCAGTCCCGCGTACTATTCGACAGATACGCAGTATTTT
TRBV11-2,TRBJ1-2,.,TRBD1,CASSTYSGTGYGYTF,TGTGCCAGCAGCACCTATTCGGGGACAGGCTATGGCTACACCTTC
TRBV29-1,TRBJ1-1,.,.,CSVARAGTEAFF,TGCAGCGTTGCCAGGGCGGGCACTGAAGCTTTCTTT
TRBV27,TRBJ2-1,few,.,CASSLREIDDEQFF,TGTGCCAGCAGTTTAAGGGAAATCGACGATGAGCAGTTCTTC
TRBV5-1,TRBJ1-4,.,.,CASSLHRATNEKLFF,TGCGCCAGCAGCTTGCACAGAGCAACTAATGAAAAACTGTTTTTT
TRBV30,TRBJ1-4,.,.,CAWSVRTASNEKLFF,TGTGCCTGGAGTGTACGGACAGCTAGTAATGAAAAACTGTTTTTT
TRBV6-5,TRBJ1-1,.,.,CASSPNTEAFF,TGTGCCAGCAGTCCCAACACTGAAGCTTTCTTT
TRBV15,TRBJ1-2,.,.,CATSSPLGAYGYTF,TGTGCCACCAGCAGTCCCCTAGGGGCCTATGGCTACACCTTC
TRBV4-2,TRBJ2-7,.,.,CASSRYGQSEQYF,TGTGCCAGCAGCCGATACGGACAGAGCGAGCAGTACTTC
TRBV7-9,TRBJ2-2,.,.,CASIASGELFF,TGTGCCAGCATAGCGAGCGGGGAGCTGTTTTTT
TRBV30,TRBJ2-1,few,TRBD2,CAWSMESGGINEQFF,TGTGCCTGGAGCATGGAGAGCGGGGGGATCAATGAGCAGTTCTTC
TRBV7-9,TRBJ2-5,few,.,CASSPGQGLSQETQYF,TGTGCCAGCAGCCCCGGGCAGGGTCTTTCCCAAGAGACCCAGTACTTC
TRBV30,TRBJ2-3,.,.,CAGDVSFTDTQYF,TGTGCCGGGGACGTATCTTTTACAGACACGCAGTATTTT
TRBV6-6,TRBJ1-6,.,.,CASSYVGSGSPLHF,TGTGCCAGCAGTTACGTGGGGAGCGGCTCACCCCTCCACTTT